Listed below are T cell receptor beta chains from one sample, sequenced in a study of blood T cell repertoires in COVID-19. Clones were read by immunoSEQ multiplex PCR, and TCRdb kept only the in-frame ones, dropping some. The data hold some 500,000 clones, with 85% to 90% observed a single time. The specimen was peripheral blood. The receptors here all came from a woman in her fifties or sixties with COVID-19, enrolled during active disease. The CDR3 runs from the conserved cysteine through the conserved F or W. D genes are given only for firm matches. Clone sizes are given selectively: once, few, many, or a class where the clone is expanded.

.	TRBV5-1	.	TRBJ1-4	CASKFDSGGFGEKLFF	TGCGCCAGCAAGTTCGATTCCGGCGGTTTTGGGGAAAAACTGTTTTTT
.	TRBV19	.	TRBJ1-6	CASSWAGSPLHF	TGTGCCAGTAGTTGGGCTGGTTCACCCCTCCACTTT
.	TRBV6-2/TRBV6-3	.	TRBJ1-2	CASSYSGQIYGYTF	TGTGCCAGCAGTTACTCAGGACAGATCTATGGCTACACCTTC
.	TRBV5-4	.	TRBJ1-1	CASSSKAEDGEAFF	TGTGCCAGCAGCTCAAAAGCCGAGGATGGTGAAGCTTTCTTT
TRBD1	TRBV11-2	.	TRBJ2-1	CASRPAGGPEQFF	TGTGCCAGCAGGCCCGCAGGGGGACCTGAGCAGTTCTTC
.	TRBV6-5	.	TRBJ1-1	CASKGGVFTEAFF	TGTGCCAGCAAGGGGGGGGTATTCACTGAAGCTTTCTTT
TRBD1	TRBV3-1/TRBV3-2	.	TRBJ1-1	CASSPNRGNTEAFF	TGTGCCAGCAGCCCAAACAGGGGGAACACTGAAGCTTTCTTT
TRBD1	TRBV6-5	.	TRBJ1-1	CASRRTGEAFF	TGTGCCAGCAGGCGGACAGGTGAAGCTTTCTTT
.	TRBV11-3	.	TRBJ2-1	CASSLSRPTESSYNEQFF	TGTGCCAGCAGCTTATCCCGACCGACAGAGAGCTCCTACAATGAGCAGTTCTTC
.	TRBV27	.	TRBJ1-6	CASSLRGSNSPLHF	TGTGCCAGCAGTTTACGAGGGTCCAATTCACCCCTCCACTTT
.	TRBV19	.	TRBJ2-1	CASSTWGGRENEQFF	TGTGCCAGTAGTACGTGGGGGGGGCGCGAGAATGAGCAGTTCTTC
.	TRBV7-2	.	TRBJ2-7	CASSNSGPYEQYF	TGTGCCAGCAGTAACAGCGGGCCCTACGAGCAGTACTTC
TRBD1	TRBV7-9	.	TRBJ2-5	CASSSRTGGTETQYF	TGTGCCAGCAGCTCTAGGACAGGGGGGACAGAGACCCAGTACTTC
TRBD1	TRBV7-2	.	TRBJ1-1	CASSFNDRGTEAFF	TGTGCCAGCAGCTTTAACGACAGGGGGACGGAAGCTTTCTTT
.	TRBV5-4	.	TRBJ2-2	CASSLAGVGELFF	TGTGCCAGCAGCTTGGCCGGTGTGGGGGAGCTGTTTTTT
.	TRBV14	.	TRBJ1-4	CASSQKWGLATNEKLFF	TGTGCCAGCAGCCAGAAGTGGGGCCTTGCAACTAATGAAAAACTGTTTTTT
TRBD2	TRBV7-3	.	TRBJ2-3	CASSPRTSGGPTDTQYF	TGTGCCAGCAGCCCGCGGACTAGCGGGGGTCCCACAGATACGCAGTATTTT
.	TRBV13	.	TRBJ2-1	CASTRRVSYNEQFF	TGTGCCAGCACGCGACGGGTGTCCTACAATGAGCAGTTCTTC
TRBD2	TRBV5-1	.	TRBJ2-2	CASSGGGTNTGELFF	TGCGCCAGCTCCGGGGGGGGGACGAACACCGGGGAGCTGTTTTTT
TRBD1	TRBV12-3/TRBV12-4	.	TRBJ1-2	CASSTGGVGYTF	TGTGCCAGCAGTACAGGGGGCGTTGGCTACACCTTC
.	TRBV7-9	.	TRBJ2-7	CASSLPLSDEQYF	TGTGCCAGCAGCCTACCCCTAAGCGACGAGCAGTACTTC
.	TRBV7-2	.	TRBJ1-4	CASTLRLASGEKLFF	TGTGCCAGCACCCTCCGGTTGGCTTCGGGTGAAAAACTGTTTTTT
TRBD2	TRBV5-1	.	TRBJ2-3	CASSSLAGRRDTQYF	TGCGCCAGCAGCTCTTTAGCGGGGCGGAGAGATACGCAGTATTTT
TRBD1	TRBV2	.	TRBJ1-2	CASSEEAGGDYGYTF	TGTGCCAGCAGTGAAGAGGCAGGGGGCGACTATGGCTACACCTTC
TRBD1	TRBV12-3/TRBV12-4	.	TRBJ2-1	CASSYDRAHEQFF	TGTGCCAGCAGCTATGACAGGGCCCATGAGCAGTTCTTC
.	TRBV13	.	TRBJ1-2	CASSLGQYGYTF	TGTGCCAGCAGCTTAGGACAATATGGCTACACCTTC
.	TRBV5-1	.	TRBJ1-1	CASSLWGPGKNTEAFF	TGCGCCAGCAGCTTGTGGGGTCCCGGGAAGAACACTGAAGCTTTCTTT
.	TRBV4-1	.	TRBJ1-1	CASSPLKAIEASTEAFF	TGCGCCAGCAGCCCACTCAAAGCCATAGAAGCGTCTACTGAAGCTTTCTTT
TRBD2	TRBV4-1	.	TRBJ2-7	CASSLSRLADSYEQYF	TGCGCCAGCAGCCTTTCCCGACTAGCGGACTCCTACGAGCAGTACTTC
TRBD1	TRBV27	.	TRBJ1-1	CASSFTTGGTEAFF	TGTGCCAGCAGTTTTACAACAGGGGGCACTGAAGCTTTCTTT
TRBD2	TRBV6-6	.	TRBJ2-3	CASSRLLGRGSTDTQYF	TGTGCCAGCAGTCGATTGCTCGGGAGGGGCAGCACAGATACGCAGTATTTT
.	TRBV5-4	.	TRBJ1-2	CASSPRGLGYGYTF	TGTGCCAGCAGCCCCAGGGGTTTAGGCTATGGCTACACCTTC
.	TRBV3-1/TRBV3-2	.	TRBJ2-1	CASSQDRGRYNEQFF	TGTGCCAGCAGCCAAGATAGAGGGAGATACAATGAGCAGTTCTTC
TRBD1	TRBV15	.	TRBJ1-1	CATSEPVGDSDGAFF	TGTGCCACCAGCGAGCCCGTCGGGGACAGCGACGGAGCTTTCTTT
.	TRBV9	.	TRBJ1-6	CASSLRQSYNSPLHF	TGTGCCAGCAGCCTTCGACAGTCCTATAATTCACCCCTCCACTTT
.	TRBV9	.	TRBJ2-7	CASSVAPGENEQYF	TGTGCCAGCAGCGTAGCTCCGGGAGAGAACGAGCAGTACTTC
.	TRBV6-5	.	TRBJ2-7	CATRTAGYEQYF	TGTGCCACCCGTACGGCAGGGTACGAGCAGTACTTC
TRBD2	TRBV7-8	.	TRBJ2-2	CASSRLAGATGELFF	TGTGCCAGCAGCCGACTAGCGGGGGCCACCGGGGAGCTGTTTTTT
TRBD1	TRBV29-1	.	TRBJ2-7	CSVAYSGTGVEQYF	TGCAGCGTCGCTTATTCCGGGACAGGGGTCGAGCAGTACTTC
TRBD1	TRBV18	.	TRBJ2-2	CASSPRGQGISGELFF	TGTGCCAGCTCACCCCGCGGACAGGGGATTTCCGGGGAGCTGTTTTTT
.	TRBV28	.	TRBJ1-1	CASSFRTVKAEAFF	TGTGCCAGCAGTTTCAGGACAGTAAAGGCTGAAGCTTTCTTT
.	TRBV11-2	.	TRBJ2-1	CASSLDRVTREQFF	TGTGCCAGCAGCTTAGATCGCGTAACCCGGGAGCAGTTCTTC
.	TRBV6-5	.	TRBJ1-5	CASSLGGTNQPQHF	TGTGCCAGCAGTCTAGGGGGAACCAATCAGCCCCAGCATTTT
TRBD1	TRBV6-4	.	TRBJ1-4	CASSVDRGEKLFF	TGTGCCAGCAGTGTGGACAGGGGGGAAAAACTGTTTTTT
TRBD1	TRBV5-6	.	TRBJ1-4	CASSLEGQGMSEKLFF	TGTGCCAGCAGCTTGGAGGGACAGGGGATGAGCGAAAAACTGTTTTTT
TRBD1	TRBV12-5	.	TRBJ1-2	CASGPPGDRESGYTF	TGTGCTAGTGGTCCTCCGGGAGACAGGGAAAGTGGCTACACCTTC
TRBD1	TRBV5-4	few	TRBJ1-1	CASSSRQGVDTEAFF	TGTGCCAGCAGCTCCCGACAGGGAGTCGACACTGAAGCTTTCTTT
TRBD2	TRBV3-1/TRBV3-2	.	TRBJ2-1	CASSLPLAGANNEQFF	TGTGCCAGCAGCCTCCCCCTAGCGGGGGCGAACAATGAGCAGTTCTTC
.	TRBV7-9	.	TRBJ1-1	CASTRRGYTEAFF	TGTGCCAGCACCCGGAGGGGCTACACTGAAGCTTTCTTT
.	TRBV19	few	TRBJ2-4	CASSIDRRQQVAKNIQYF	TGTGCCAGTAGTATAGATAGGAGGCAGCAGGTAGCCAAAAACATTCAGTACTTC
.	TRBV30	.	TRBJ1-5	CAWSQEASGGPQHF	TGTGCCTGGAGTCAAGAAGCCTCCGGGGGGCCCCAGCATTTT
.	TRBV5-1	.	TRBJ1-6	CASSLISGPGDNSPLHF	TGCGCCAGCAGCTTGATCTCGGGGCCAGGGGATAATTCACCCCTCCACTTT
TRBD2	TRBV28	.	TRBJ2-3	CASTSPGGGTDTQYF	TGTGCCAGCACCTCCCCGGGGGGAGGAACAGATACGCAGTATTTT